The entry that follows covers one T cell receptor beta chain sequence. This sample is drawn from a study of CD8+CD57+ T cells in acquired aplastic anemia. From germline, CDR1 is SGHAT and CDR2 FQDESV (reference sequence). Trimming cost V 2 bases and J 9 bases, with 20 bases left between them. The CDR3 sequence is 16 residues long. The sequenced patients had an expansion of CD8+CD57+ cells seen by flow cytometry. TCR beta VDJ and CDR3 profiles were obtained from a genomic DNA template. Via MiXCR, TCRdb re-called the reads, giving one row per CDR3 protein. The top ten clones hold 30% to 40% of a sample with under 200,000 distinct CDR3 sequences, more than 40% of them seen once.

The chain couples TRBV11-1 to TRBJ2-1; TRBD1 is a possible D gene (6 bases). Sequencing used sorted CD4+, CD8+, or CD8+CD57+ T cells (not recorded which) from PBMCs. This clonotype originated in a human donor with aplastic anemia. The CDR3, as DNA: TGTGCCAGCAGCTTATTGTTAGGGACAAATACGGCTGAGCAGTTCTTC. It is translated as CASSLLLGTNTAEQFF.